This section outlines one T cell receptor beta chain sequence together with its context. The entry originates in a study of T cell responses to AZD1222 COVID-19 vaccine. Sequencing used immunoSEQ multiplex PCR; TCRdb keeps in-frame clones, though not all of them. This table holds about 100,000 clones, just over 90% found once. This TCR derives from an adult who received the AZD1222 COVID-19 vaccine. The source material was peripheral blood, sampled 28 days after the second AZD1222 dose.

This CDR3 reads CASSFSGGRAGGELFF. The CDR3 nucleotides are TGTGCCAGCAGCTTCTCCGGCGGGAGGGCTGGCGGGGAGCTGTTTTTT. The chain employs TRBV7-2 and TRBJ2-2, with TRBD2 matching 9 bases. In germline, CDR1 is SGHTA, CDR2 FQGNSA. Trimming cost V 3 bases and J 7 bases; bases outside gene matches: 9. The CDR3 is made up of 16 amino acids.